The present T cell receptor beta chain was sequenced within a study of blood T cells in healthy people across ages. Overall study results and limits: Roughly linearly, TCR beta diversity per million T cells fell as age increased. Unsorted PBMC material precluded a definitive naive versus antigen-experienced comparison. Aged donors had fewer naive CD4+ cells and lower diversity than long-lived donors.

The CDR3 extends over 16 amino acids. V lost 6 bases and J lost 5, with 25 bases in between. Germline V gene data show CDR1 as DFQATT and CDR2 as SNEGSKA (reference sequence). As for this clonotype: Its antigen is currently unknown.

A second about 7 to 11 cycle PCR used barcoded and J-beta primers. A template-switch adaptor containing 12 random nucleotides labeled each cDNA molecule. MiXCR, run by TCRdb on the 5' RACE reads, gives a single entry per CDR3 protein. This table holds around 1,700,000 distinct CDR3 sequences, over 25% found once. This TCR was recovered from a young woman in good health. V usage is TRBV20-1 and J usage is TRBJ2-5, with a tentative D call TRBD2 (6 bases). Sample: blood. This CDR3 reads CSAKDPPTRREETQYF. CDR3 DNA sequence: TGCAGTGCCAAGGACCCCCCGACTAGGCGCGAGGAGACCCAGTACTTC.